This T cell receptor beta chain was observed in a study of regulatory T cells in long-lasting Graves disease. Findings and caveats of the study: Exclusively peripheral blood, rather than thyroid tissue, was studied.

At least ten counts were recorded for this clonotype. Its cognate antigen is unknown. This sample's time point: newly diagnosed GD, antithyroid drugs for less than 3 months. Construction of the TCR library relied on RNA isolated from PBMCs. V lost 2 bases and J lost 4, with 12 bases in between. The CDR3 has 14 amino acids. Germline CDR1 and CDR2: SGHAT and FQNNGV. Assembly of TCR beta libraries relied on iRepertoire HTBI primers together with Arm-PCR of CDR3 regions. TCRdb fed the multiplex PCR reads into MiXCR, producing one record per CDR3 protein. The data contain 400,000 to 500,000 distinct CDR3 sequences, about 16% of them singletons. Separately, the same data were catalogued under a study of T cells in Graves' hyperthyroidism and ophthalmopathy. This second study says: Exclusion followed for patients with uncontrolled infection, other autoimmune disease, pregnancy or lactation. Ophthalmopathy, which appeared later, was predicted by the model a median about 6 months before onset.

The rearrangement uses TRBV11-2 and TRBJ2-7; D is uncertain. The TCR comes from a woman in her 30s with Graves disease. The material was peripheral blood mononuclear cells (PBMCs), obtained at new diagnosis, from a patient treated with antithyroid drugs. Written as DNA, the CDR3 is TGTGCCAGCAGCTTAATCGTGACTGGTTACGAGCAGTACTTC. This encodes CASSLIVTGYEQYF.